Presented here are 11 T cell receptor beta chains from one specimen sequenced in a study of patients and donors after allogeneic stem cell transplantation. Each CDR3 protein is one row after TCRdb ran MiXCR on the RT-PCR reads. Of about 410,000 distinct CDR3 sequences listed, approximately 16% were seen once; the top ten hold just over 7%. The sample taken for sequencing was blood, either unsorted or a sorted T cell fraction (not recorded which). The source of these receptors is a human donor who was either an allogeneic HSCT recipient or a stem cell or donor lymphocyte infusion donor (not recorded which). It is not recorded whose cells these are; they may come from a transplant donor.

This clonotype was seen more than once but under ten times. The chain links TRBV19 to TRBJ2-1; 15 bases are shared with TRBD2. The germline V gene encodes CDR1 LNHDA and CDR2 SQIVND (reference sequence). The CDR3 covers 17 residues. Germline trimming cut 4 bases from V and 8 bases from J; bases unmatched to any gene: 9. The CDR3 DNA reads TGTGCCAGTAGTACGGGACTAGCGGGAGGAAGGCTATATGAGCAGTTCTTC. This encodes CASSTGLAGGRLYEQFF.

This clonotype was detected ten times or more. The J gene is TRBJ2-1, the V gene TRBV12-3 or TRBV12-4; D possibly corresponds to TRBD1 (6 bases). This CDR3 has 14 amino acids. The V gene lost 6 bases and the J gene lost 4 bases, with 13 bases spanning the gap. The CDR3 region has the DNA TGTGCCAGCAGGGACCGGGACACTTACAATGAGCAGTTCTTC. Its protein is CASRDRDTYNEQFF.

The rearrangement links TRBV5-1 to TRBJ1-1; 8 nucleotides align to TRBD1. Germline-derived CDR1 and CDR2 are SGHRS and YFSETQ. Losses at the gene ends were 4 bases for V and 1 base for J; bases not matched to a gene: 6. The CDR3 extends over 15 amino acids. The CDR3 protein is CASSHGQGQNTEAFF. The DNA of the CDR3 is TGCGCCAGCAGCCACGGACAGGGACAGAACACTGAAGCTTTCTTT.

About this clonotype itself: At one of its ends the junction is not consistent with the germline gene, which may arise from a read error. This chain joins TRBV27 and TRBJ2-4; perhaps TRBD2 as D (6 bases). Germline CDR1 and CDR2: MNHEY and SMNVEV (reference sequence). CDR3 length: 15 residues. The CDR3 is CASSYGGEGKNIQYF. CDR3 DNA: TGTGCCAGTAGTTATGGAGGGGAAGGCAAAAACATTCAGTACTTC.

This clonotype was observed a handful of times. V gene TRBV3-1 combines with J gene TRBJ2-6; D not certain. This CDR3 comprises 17 residues. Between the trimmed V and J ends, which lost 3 bases and 0 bases, there was a span of 12 bases. CDR1 is LGHDT and CDR2 is YNNKEL in the germline V gene (reference sequence). This CDR3 is CASSQEPPSSGANVLTF. The CDR3 DNA follows: TGTGCCAGCAGCCAGGAACCTCCGAGCTCTGGGGCCAACGTCCTGACTTTC.

This clonotype was recorded a few times. This rearrangement joins TRBV11-3 to TRBJ2-3; 11 bases map to TRBD2. Germline V gene sequence: CDR1 SGHNT, CDR2 YENEEA. V shed 8 bases and J 2 bases; nucleotides not matched to a gene: 9. CDR3 length: 16 residues. The CDR3 protein is CASYPSTSGTTDTQYF. CDR3 DNA: TGTGCCAGCTACCCGTCGACTAGCGGGACCACAGATACGCAGTATTTT.

CDR3 region: CASSRDRGKAFF. The DNA of the CDR3 is TGTGCCAGCAGTCGGGACAGGGGTAAAGCTTTCTTT. The V gene is TRBV12-3 or TRBV12-4, the J gene TRBJ1-1, with 10 bases aligning to TRBD1. V gave up 5 bases and J gave up 9 bases; unmatched junction bases: 3. CDR3 size: 12 residues.

The table lists this clonotype with many counts. The V and J genes are TRBV6-2 or TRBV6-3 and TRBJ1-5; a weak D match, TRBD1 (5 bases). This CDR3 contains 13 residues. V lost 4 bases and J 3 bases, leaving 7 bases between the germline ends. Germline loops: CDR1 MNHEY, CDR2 SVGEGT. The CDR3 reads CASSSGNNQPQHF. Here the CDR3 DNA reads TGTGCCAGCAGTTCAGGGAACAATCAGCCCCAGCATTTT.

The rearrangement links TRBV27 to TRBJ2-1, with D possibly being TRBD1 or TRBD2 (5 bases each). V dropped 4 bases and J dropped 7 bases, with 17 bases sitting between them. Per the germline V gene, CDR1 is MNHEY and CDR2 is SMNVEV (reference sequence). The CDR3 contains 15 residues. CDR3 residues: CASSSRVGVPNEQFF. The CDR3 DNA reads TGTGCCAGCAGTTCCAGGGTCGGGGTCCCTAATGAGCAGTTCTTC.

The gene calls are TRBV11-3 and TRBJ2-7; TRBD1 matches at 9 bases. With 1 base clipped from V and 2 bases from J, the junction kept 3 bases outside the gene matches. This CDR3 spans 15 amino acids. Germline lookup yields CDR1 SGHNT and CDR2 YENEEA. Written as DNA, the CDR3 is TGTGCCAGCAGCTTAGGCGGGGACAGGGCCTACGAGCAGTACTTC. This translates into CASSLGGDRAYEQYF.

This clonotype has more than one count but fewer than ten. J is TRBJ2-1 and V is TRBV18; TRBD2 aligns across 13 bases. V was clipped by 4 bases and J by 8 bases; unmatched bases: 5. Germline CDR1 and CDR2: KGHSH and LQKENI. The length of the CDR3 is 15 residues. CDR3 sequence reads: CASSRGTSGTYEQFF. CDR3 in DNA: TGTGCCAGCTCACGGGGGACTAGCGGGACCTATGAGCAGTTCTTC.